The present TCR beta chain was sequenced within a study of read filtering for tumor transcriptome and immune sequencing. Overall study context: Whole-transcriptome libraries were prepared after DNase treatment.

From around 440 ng of RNA, a library with molecular barcoded alpha/delta and beta/gamma adaptors was made. TCRdb reprocessed the reads via MiXCR and lists one record per CDR3 protein. The sample has 5,000 to 6,500 distinct CDR3 sequences, 21% seen once. V was pared by 7 bases and J by 1 base, with 10 bases between. This CDR3 is 13 amino acids long. This clonotype is medium-sized. V and J are TRBV12-3 or TRBV12-4 and TRBJ1-1, with unresolved D. The TCR originated in a donor over 35 with multiple myeloma. The sample consisted of a population of CD138-negative cells sorted from bone marrow. CDR3 sequence (DNA): TGTGCCAGCACCCCGGACGGGAACACTGAAGCTTTCTTT. Translation gives CASTPDGNTEAFF.